This TCR beta chain was retrieved from a study of OX40 agonist ivuxolimab in advanced cancers. Study-wide context: Every 2 weeks, patients got intravenous ivuxolimab at one of six dose levels (0.01-10 mg/kg).

Deletions cut 5 bases from V and 10 bases from J, with 18 bases between. The CDR3 sequence is 14 residues long. CDR1 and CDR2 (germline): LNHDA, SQIVND (reference sequence). The method was immunoSEQ multiplex PCR; TCRdb's version includes in-frame clones alone and lacks a portion of them. The repertoire holds 130,000 or so clones, with 90% to 95% as singletons. Sequenced here: CD4+ or CD8+ T cells sorted from blood, sampled in a trial of the OX40 agonist ivuxolimab. The chain combines TRBV19 with TRBJ2-1; D is unclear. The receptor was derived from an adult with an advanced solid tumor such as melanoma, head and neck, liver or kidney cancer. Written as DNA, the CDR3 is TGTGCCAGTAGTGGTAGCAATCGGGTAGGGGAGCAGTTCTTC. Its translation: CASSGSNRVGEQFF.